This T cell receptor (beta chain) was found in a study of beta chain features in type 1 diabetes. Regarding the study as a whole: For type 1 diabetes patients, VDJ junctions showed fewer insertions and more deletions.

With respect to this clone: Its antigen is currently unknown.

The CDR3 totals 13 residues. Losses at the gene ends were 7 bases for V and 5 bases for J; bases not matched to a gene: 7. The germline gives CDR1 SNHLY, CDR2 FYNNEI. All of the isolated RNA was reverse transcribed, so expressed TCRB transcripts were sequenced. TCRdb's table, derived via immunoSEQ multiplex PCR, lists solely in-frame clones and lacks some. The top ten clones hold less than 0.85% of a sample with 150,000 to 190,000 clones, approximately 8.1% of them seen once. The sequenced sample was central memory CD4+ T cells from blood. The chain couples TRBV2 to TRBJ1-1; 7 bases map to TRBD1. The receptor was isolated from a man younger than 35 in good health. CDR3 in amino acids: CASISSGGTEAFF. CDR3 in DNA: TGTGCCAGCATATCATCAGGGGGAACTGAAGCTTTCTTT.